These 26 T cell receptor beta chains originate from one sample sequenced in a study of cytomegalovirus exposure and HLA in healthy donors. Primers: 60 Vbeta forward and 13 Jbeta reverse. The assay was immunoSEQ multiplex PCR, and TCRdb's table has in-frame clones only and misses some. Found here are 200,000 or so clones, about 88% of them singletons; the top ten hold roughly 0.2%. Sample: PBMCs. The receptors shown here come from a girl younger than two in good health and CMV-seronegative.

The gene calls are TRBV29-1 and TRBJ1-2, with 8 bases identical to TRBD1. The CDR3 extends over 13 amino acids. Trimming removed 1 base from V and 2 bases from J; junction bases left unmatched: 0. Germline CDR1 is SQVTM and CDR2 is ANQGSEA. In DNA, the CDR3 is TGCAGCGTTGAAGGGACAGGGAACTATGGCTACACCTTC. This encodes CSVEGTGNYGYTF.

As to this clone: One junction end does not reproduce the germline sequence, and a read error may be involved. The chain joins TRBV7-9 to TRBJ2-1; a weak D match, TRBD1 (5 bases). This CDR3 region has 13 residues. Germline V gives CDR1 SEHNR, CDR2 FQNEAQ (reference sequence). The CDR3 sequence: CSSSLLGDNEQFF. For the CDR3, the DNA is TGTTCCAGCAGCTTGCTAGGGGACAATGAGCAGTTCTTC.

The sample holds a few counts of this clone. This chain connects TRBV11-2 to TRBJ2-5; D call uncertain. Trimming took off 4 bases at V and 6 bases at J, with 12 bases between the two ends. In germline, CDR1 is SGHAT, CDR2 FQNNGV. This CDR3 comprises 13 residues. The CDR3 region has the DNA TGTGCCAGCAGCTCCCTCCGGGTAAAGACCCAGTACTTC. Encoded protein: CASSSLRVKTQYF.

The rearrangement links TRBV4-1 to TRBJ2-7; tentatively, D is TRBD2 (6 bases). This CDR3 contains 15 residues. Germline loops: CDR1 MGHRA, CDR2 YSYEKL. Trimming left V 3 bases short and J 0 bases short, with 12 bases between. Written as DNA, the CDR3 is TGCGCCAGCAGCCAGGGGACTGTAAGCTCCTACGAGCAGTACTTC. It specifies CASSQGTVSSYEQYF.

V is TRBV6-4 and J is TRBJ1-3; 11 bases are a match to TRBD1. This CDR3 spans 17 amino acids. V lost 9 bases, J lost 7 bases, and 17 bases stayed unmatched. CDR1 MRHNA and CDR2 SNTAGT come from the germline V gene. CDR3 sequence (DNA): TGTGCCAGACCCAGGACAGGGGGCGCGGGTAGCCGGAACACCATATATTTT. This translates into CARPRTGGAGSRNTIYF.

This clone showed up just a few times. This sample includes further DNA sequences coding for the same CDR3. This chain uses TRBV20-1 with TRBJ1-1; TRBD1 matches at 9 bases. Unmatched junction bases numbered 2, after V lost 6 bases and J lost 6 bases. CDR3 length: 11 amino acids. CDR1 and CDR2 (germline): DFQATT, SNEGSKA (reference sequence). The CDR3 sequence is CSARDRAEAFF. CDR3 nucleotides: TGCAGTGCCAGGGACAGGGCTGAAGCTTTCTTT.

V is TRBV4-1 and J is TRBJ2-1; perhaps TRBD2 as D (6 bases). Germline CDR1 reads MGHRA; CDR2 reads YSYEKL. The CDR3 length is 16 residues. V gave up 2 bases and J gave up 7 bases, with 18 bases separating them. CDR3 protein: CASSQHGDSSRNEQFF. CDR3 sequence (DNA): TGCGCCAGCAGCCAACATGGGGACTCCTCTCGGAATGAGCAGTTCTTC.

This rearrangement joins TRBV5-4 to TRBJ2-7; 10 nucleotides line up with TRBD1. Germline V gene lookup returns CDR1 SGHNT and CDR2 YYREEE (reference sequence). V lost 4 bases and J lost 0; bases outside the gene matches: 16. CDR3 length equals 19 residues. CDR3 bases: TGTGCCAGCAGCCCAACCCCCGGGACAGGGGTTTATACCTCCTACGAGCAGTACTTC. Translated: CASSPTPGTGVYTSYEQYF.

The V gene is TRBV7-2, the J gene TRBJ1-2, with a possible D match to TRBD1 (6 bases). Trimming left V 6 bases short and J 0 bases short, with 11 bases between. The CDR3 is 14 amino acids. CDR1 and CDR2 from the germline V gene are SGHTA and FQGNSA. CDR3 in amino acids: CASRAGTSNYGYTF. The CDR3 DNA reads as TGTGCCAGCAGGGCCGGGACATCTAACTATGGCTACACCTTC.

This clone came up once. The gene calls are TRBV4-1 and TRBJ1-6; D gene ambiguous. The germline V gene encodes CDR1 MGHRA and CDR2 YSYEKL. V was trimmed by 1 base and J by 0 bases, leaving 10 bases between them. This CDR3 has 17 amino acids. The CDR3 DNA sequence: TGCGCCAGCAGCCAAGTCCAGAGGAGCTCCTATAATTCACCCCTCCACTTT. Translated, it gives CASSQVQRSSYNSPLHF.

This clone was observed a few times. The genes are TRBV11-2 and TRBJ1-1; no clear D gene. CDR1 is SGHAT, CDR2 FQNNGV, per germline. V was shortened by 2 bases and J by 1 base, with 8 bases between the two germline ends. The CDR3 has 14 residues. The CDR3 loop is CASSLPGWNTEAFF. CDR3 DNA sequence: TGTGCCAGCAGCTTACCGGGTTGGAACACTGAAGCTTTCTTT.

V gene TRBV5-1 combines with J gene TRBJ2-1; 9 bases fit TRBD1. Losses at the gene ends were 0 bases for V and 5 bases for J; bases not matched to a gene: 9. The CDR3 totals 17 residues. Germline V gene sequence: CDR1 SGHRS, CDR2 YFSETQ. CDR3 in DNA: TGCGCCAGCAGCTTGGTGGGGTCGGGACAGGGAGACAATGAGCAGTTCTTC. This encodes CASSLVGSGQGDNEQFF.

This clone has just one count. The chain links TRBV7-2 to TRBJ2-5; 12 positions match TRBD2. The CDR3 loop spans 16 amino acids. Unmatched junction bases numbered 13, after V lost 5 bases and J lost 9 bases. Germline V gene data show CDR1 as SGHTA and CDR2 as FQGNSA. The CDR3 here is CASSLTSGGPPIPQYF. The CDR3, as DNA: TGTGCCAGCAGCCTGACTAGCGGGGGCCCCCCGATCCCCCAGTACTTC.

The chain is built from TRBV11-2 and TRBJ2-5, with 7 bases aligning to TRBD1. Per germline, CDR1 SGHAT and CDR2 FQNNGV. Losses at the gene ends were 4 bases for V and 2 bases for J; bases not matched to a gene: 13. The CDR3 is 17 residues long. CDR3 in amino acids: CASSYLTGSSSQETQYF. CDR3 bases: TGTGCCAGCAGCTACCTGACAGGGTCGAGTAGTCAAGAGACCCAGTACTTC.

V is TRBV7-2 and J is TRBJ2-7; 13 bases are shared with TRBD2. CDR3 length equals 16 residues. Per germline, CDR1 SGHTA and CDR2 FQGNSA. J gave up 3 bases and V 3 bases, and 5 bases lay outside the gene matches. The CDR3, as DNA: TGTGCCAGCAGCTTGGGGGGGACTAGCGGGGTCTACGAGCAGTACTTC. Translating gives CASSLGGTSGVYEQYF.

This chain joins TRBV30 and TRBJ1-2; weak D call: TRBD1 (6 bases). This CDR3 has 16 residues. Germline assignment: CDR1 GTSNPN and CDR2 SVGIG (reference sequence). Deletions cut 1 base from V and 6 bases from J, with 21 bases between. The CDR3 protein is CAWSAQEAQGGDGYTF. As DNA, the CDR3 is TGTGCCTGGAGTGCCCAAGAGGCACAGGGAGGGGATGGCTACACCTTC.

J is TRBJ2-3 and V is TRBV30, with D uncertain. The CDR3 spans 12 residues. The germline CDR1 and CDR2 sequences are GTSNPN and SVGIG (reference sequence). The V gene lost 8 bases and the J gene lost 1 base, with 10 bases spanning the gap. The CDR3 DNA reads TGTGCCCGATCCTCAGGCACAGATACGCAGTATTTT. Protein: CARSSGTDTQYF.

The V and J genes are TRBV12-1 and TRBJ2-7; the DNA was not compared with TRBD2, the D call given in the table. TRBV12-1 is deemed a pseudogene. This CDR3 contains 18 residues. For the CDR3, the DNA is TGTGCCAGCAGCTTAGGAGTTAGAGGCGGGTCGGGAAGGAGCGAGCAGTACTTC. This gives the protein CASSLGVRGGSGRSEQYF.

The chain links TRBV4-2 to TRBJ2-2, with 7 bases that match TRBD1. This CDR3 has 16 amino acids. V lost 1 base, J lost 4 bases, and 6 bases stayed unmatched. Germline assignment: CDR1 LGHNA and CDR2 YNFKEQ. The CDR3 nucleotides read TGTGCCAGCAGCCAAGCGAATGGACAGGCCACCGGGGAGCTGTTTTTT. Translated, it gives CASSQANGQATGELFF.

The rearrangement uses TRBV7-8 and TRBJ2-1; 10 positions agree with TRBD2. Looked up from germline, CDR1 is SGHVS and CDR2 is FQNEAQ. The CDR3 sequence is 15 residues long. Unmatched junction bases numbered 4, after V lost 3 bases and J lost 5 bases. As DNA, the CDR3 is TGTGCCAGCAGCTTGAAGCGGGGGGGCCACAATGAGCAGTTCTTC. The encoded protein is CASSLKRGGHNEQFF. The full variable domain, completed using reference TRBV7-8 and TRBJ2-1, is GAGVSQSPRYKVAKRGQDVALRCDPISGHVSLFWYQQALGQGPEFLTYFQNEAQLDKSGLPSDRFFAERPEGSVSTLKIQRTQQEDSAVYLCASSLKRGGHNEQFFGPGTRLTVL.

The rearrangement links TRBV7-8 to TRBJ2-7; D remains unclear. V lost 1 base, J lost 0 bases, and 7 bases lay in between. Germline CDR1 is SGHVS and CDR2 is FQNEAQ. The CDR3 is 14 residues long. CDR3: CASSLGWPSYEQYF. CDR3 coding DNA: TGTGCCAGCAGCTTAGGTTGGCCCTCCTACGAGCAGTACTTC.

The V and J genes are TRBV5-1 and TRBJ2-1; tentative D call: TRBD1 (6 bases). The CDR3 is 17 amino acids. Germline V gives CDR1 SGHRS, CDR2 YFSETQ. Trimming pared 4 bases from V and 0 bases from J, leaving 17 bases between. The CDR3 region is CASSIPGHSDSYNEQFF. The CDR3 DNA is TGCGCCAGCAGCATACCGGGACACTCTGACTCCTACAATGAGCAGTTCTTC. The full variable domain, rest sourced from reference TRBV5-1 and TRBJ2-1, is KAGVTQTPRYLIKTRGQQVTLSCSPISGHRSVSWYQQTPGQGLQFLFEYFSETQRNKGNFPGRFSGRQFSNSRSEMNVSTLELGDSALYLCASSIPGHSDSYNEQFFGPGTRLTVL.

This chain connects TRBV19 to TRBJ1-1; 9 bases agree with TRBD1. Germline CDR1 is LNHDA and CDR2 is SQIVND (reference sequence). The V gene end was trimmed by 4 bases and the J gene end by 8 bases; junction bases not matched to a gene: 11. The CDR3 totals 15 residues. DNA for the CDR3: TGTGCCAGTAGTACATCACAGGGGGCAGGGAGCGAAGCTTTCTTT. Its protein is CASSTSQGAGSEAFF.

The genes are TRBV5-6 and TRBJ2-4; tentative D call: TRBD2 (6 bases). CDR1 and CDR2 from the germline V gene are SGHDT and YYEEEE. V was trimmed by 2 bases and J by 6 bases, leaving 12 bases between them. This CDR3 has 14 amino acids. CDR3 nucleotides: TGTGCCAGCAGCTTAAGTGCGGGACCAAACATTCAGTACTTC. Translating gives CASSLSAGPNIQYF.

Only one count was recorded for this clone. The chain uses TRBV4-2 and TRBJ2-7; perhaps TRBD1 as D (6 bases). The CDR3 is 14 amino acids. V dropped 0 bases and J dropped 3 bases, with 9 bases sitting between them. Germline CDR1 and CDR2: LGHNA and YNFKEQ. CDR3 loop: CASSQERGFYEQYF. As DNA, the CDR3 is TGTGCCAGCAGCCAAGAAAGGGGGTTCTACGAGCAGTACTTC.

The chain uses TRBV4-2 and TRBJ2-3; D is possibly TRBD2 (6 bases). V lost 4 bases and J lost 6, with 23 bases in between. CDR1 is LGHNA, CDR2 YNFKEQ, per germline. The CDR3 runs to 17 residues. The CDR3 DNA is TGTGCCAGCAGCCTAGAAGGGACTCCCACCCGGGGGGATACGCAGTATTTT. Its translation is CASSLEGTPTRGDTQYF.